This T cell receptor beta chain was found in a study of early T cells in non-severe SARS-CoV-2 infection. On the study more broadly: Sequencing input comprised bulk RNA from unsorted whole blood; chain pairing was not available. Study-wide points: Private and CD4 specificities were missed by VDJdb matching, which favored anti-spike CD8 responses.

This clonotype has more than one count but fewer than ten. The antigen remains undetermined. Individual cDNA molecules carried attached unique molecular identifiers. One entry per CDR3 protein results from TCRdb running MiXCR on the 5' RACE reads. Found here are about 50,000 distinct CDR3 sequences, 10% of them singletons; the top ten hold approximately 6.5%. This clonotype was obtained from an adult who was a healthcare worker with PCR-confirmed SARS-CoV-2 infection or an uninfected control (not recorded which). The sequenced material came from whole blood.

This chain's CDR3 is CASRDRVTEAFF. CDR3 nucleotide sequence: TGTGCCAGCAGAGACAGGGTCACTGAAGCTTTCTTT. The chain employs TRBV6-6 and TRBJ1-1; the match to TRBD1 covers 7 bases. Per the germline V gene, CDR1 is MNHNY and CDR2 is SVGAGI (reference sequence). V shed 6 bases, J shed 4 bases, and the junction held 2 bases outside the gene matches. The CDR3 loop spans 12 amino acids.